This is a list of T cell receptor beta chains from one sample in a study of blood T cell repertoires in COVID-19. This table comes from immunoSEQ multiplex PCR, and its TCRdb copy is limited to in-frame clones, with some not included. The sample has about 220,000 clones; 84% are singletons. The sequenced material came from peripheral blood. These TCRs come from a woman in her 30s who had recovered from COVID-19. Both conserved end residues are part of each CDR3. A D gene is named only where the DNA matches it firmly. Size values are once, few and many counts, or a class for expanded clones, and some rows have none.

v_call	j_call	d_call	clone_size	cdr3_aa	cdr3_nt
TRBV27	TRBJ1-5	.	once	CASNFQGFSNQPQHF	TGTGCCAGCAATTTCCAGGGATTTAGCAATCAGCCCCAGCATTTT
TRBV27	TRBJ1-1	.	once	CASSFLQGASEAFF	TGTGCCAGCAGTTTCCTTCAGGGTGCAAGTGAAGCTTTCTTT
TRBV6-6	TRBJ2-5	TRBD2	.	CASSRGTSGTTAGETQYF	TGTGCCAGCAGTCGAGGGACTAGCGGAACCACTGCGGGGGAGACCCAGTACTTC
TRBV4-1	TRBJ2-7	.	few	CASSQEEAGLYEQYF	TGCGCCAGCAGCCAAGAGGAGGCGGGACTCTACGAGCAGTACTTC
TRBV28	TRBJ2-3	TRBD1	.	CASSKRTGGADTQYF	TGTGCCAGCAGTAAAAGGACAGGGGGCGCAGATACGCAGTATTTT
TRBV7-9	TRBJ2-1	.	many	CASSLAGGYNEQFF	TGTGCCAGCAGCTTAGCGGGGGGTTACAATGAGCAGTTCTTC
TRBV19	TRBJ2-3	.	.	CASTFKLLADTQYF	TGTGCCAGTACGTTCAAGCTTTTGGCAGATACGCAGTATTTT
TRBV5-1	TRBJ2-7	.	once	CASSLQATYEQYF	TGCGCCAGCAGCTTACAGGCTACCTACGAGCAGTACTTC
TRBV12-1	TRBJ2-7	.	.	CASSFSSSGSSYEQYF	TGTGCCAGCAGCTTTAGCTCTAGCGGCAGCTCCTACGAGCAGTACTTC
TRBV18	TRBJ2-7	TRBD2	few	CASSLGLAGVAYEQYF	TGTGCCAGCTCACTGGGACTAGCGGGAGTGGCCTACGAGCAGTACTTC
TRBV10-2	TRBJ1-2	TRBD1	.	CASSGQVNWGYTF	TGCGCCAGCTCCGGACAGGTCAATTGGGGCTACACCTTC
TRBV28	TRBJ2-7	.	.	CASSLRGGATYEQYF	TGTGCCAGCAGTCTCCGGGGCGGGGCCACCTACGAGCAGTACTTC
TRBV6-5	TRBJ2-3	.	once	CASSHRGSGTDTQYF	TGTGCCAGCAGCCACCGGGGTAGCGGCACAGATACGCAGTATTTT
TRBV7-9	TRBJ1-6	.	.	CASSLTDNSPLHF	TGTGCCAGCAGCTTGACAGATAATTCACCCCTCCACTTT
TRBV20-1	TRBJ1-4	.	few	CSASGGQSNEKLFF	TGCAGTGCTAGTGGAGGACAATCTAATGAAAAACTGTTTTTT
TRBV4-2	TRBJ1-2	.	.	CASSSPREVWTF	TGTGCCAGCAGCTCCCCCAGGGAGGTATGGACCTTC
TRBV4-2	TRBJ1-4	TRBD1	.	CASSQEPPRGLFEKLFF	TGTGCCAGCAGCCAAGAACCCCCCAGGGGGCTCTTTGAAAAACTGTTTTTT
TRBV9	TRBJ1-6	.	.	CASSALTGLNSPLHF	TGTGCCAGCAGCGCCTTAACAGGCTTAAATTCACCCCTCCACTTT
TRBV9	TRBJ2-6	.	.	CASSVREQPAGANVLTF	TGTGCCAGCAGCGTGAGGGAACAGCCTGCTGGGGCCAACGTCCTGACTTTC
TRBV12-2	TRBJ2-5	.	.	CASRFALVVVETQYF	TGTGCAAGTCGCTTCGCCCTAGTAGTGGTAGAGACCCAGTACTTC
TRBV5-5	TRBJ2-3	TRBD2	.	CASSLGQRSGSADTQYF	TGTGCCAGCAGCCTGGGCCAACGTAGCGGGAGCGCAGATACGCAGTATTTT
TRBV27	TRBJ1-6	.	.	CASSLSGGPYNSPLHF	TGTGCCAGCAGTTTATCGGGAGGTCCCTATAATTCACCCCTCCACTTT
TRBV6-2/TRBV6-3	TRBJ2-3	.	.	CASSYTVDTQYF	TGTGCCAGCAGTTACACAGTGGATACGCAGTATTTT
TRBV9	TRBJ2-1	.	.	CASSVGRGEQFF	TGTGCCAGCAGCGTAGGGAGGGGTGAGCAGTTCTTC
TRBV9	TRBJ2-7	TRBD2	few	CASSPTSGRAYEQYF	TGTGCCAGCAGCCCGACTAGCGGGCGCGCCTACGAGCAGTACTTC
TRBV5-1	TRBJ2-1	.	.	CASSLAGDEQFF	TGCGCCAGCAGCTTGGCGGGAGATGAGCAGTTCTTC
TRBV18	TRBJ2-1	TRBD2	.	CASSPRTSGGKSEQFF	TGTGCCAGCTCACCCCGGACTAGCGGAGGCAAGAGTGAGCAGTTCTTC
TRBV7-9	TRBJ2-7	.	.	CASSLETGGSYEQYF	TGTGCCAGCAGCTTAGAAACGGGTGGGTCCTACGAGCAGTACTTC
TRBV15	TRBJ2-5	TRBD2	.	CATRRKREWNVGGETQYF	TGTGCCACCAGACGAAAGCGGGAGTGGAACGTTGGTGGGGAGACCCAGTACTTC
TRBV7-2	TRBJ2-7	.	.	CASSLFGRGREQYF	TGTGCCAGCAGCTTATTTGGGCGGGGACGCGAGCAGTACTTC
TRBV7-9	TRBJ2-3	TRBD1	.	CASRGPGQGADTQYF	TGTGCCAGCAGGGGACCGGGACAGGGCGCAGATACGCAGTATTTT
TRBV30	TRBJ2-3	TRBD2	.	CAWGLAGGVDTQYF	TGTGCCTGGGGACTAGCGGGAGGAGTAGATACGCAGTATTTT
TRBV30	TRBJ1-5	.	few	CAWSSDSNQPQHF	TGTGCCTGGAGTAGTGACTCCAATCAGCCCCAGCATTTT
TRBV5-1	TRBJ1-1	.	.	CASSPGRGGAEAFF	TGCGCCAGCAGCCCAGGGCGAGGGGGTGCTGAAGCTTTCTTT
TRBV7-9	TRBJ1-1	.	few	CASSFVTGRGDTEAFF	TGTGCCAGCAGCTTCGTGACAGGCCGGGGGGACACTGAAGCTTTCTTT
TRBV11-3	TRBJ2-2	.	.	CASSPRGKSGELFF	TGTGCCAGCAGCCCCCGGGGGAAGTCCGGGGAGCTGTTTTTT
TRBV9	TRBJ2-1	.	few	CASSVGAPPYNEQFF	TGTGCCAGCAGCGTAGGAGCACCCCCCTACAATGAGCAGTTCTTC
TRBV5-1	TRBJ1-1	.	.	CASTPLGVGTEAFF	TGCGCCAGCACCCCGCTAGGGGTTGGCACTGAAGCTTTCTTT
TRBV5-1	TRBJ2-7	TRBD1	.	CASSPRTGNNEQYF	TGCGCCAGCAGCCCTCGGACAGGGAACAACGAGCAGTACTTC
TRBV12-5	TRBJ1-2	.	.	CASGLATENYGYTF	TGTGCTAGTGGTTTGGCGACGGAGAACTATGGCTACACCTTC
TRBV28	TRBJ1-2	TRBD1	.	CASTGPGQGGGYTF	TGTGCCAGCACAGGGCCAGGACAGGGGGGTGGCTACACCTTC
TRBV3-1/TRBV3-2	TRBJ2-7	TRBD1	.	CACGQGSEQYF	TGTGCCTGCGGACAGGGCAGCGAGCAGTACTTC
TRBV7-9	TRBJ2-3	TRBD2	few	CASSPRLAGATDTQYF	TGTGCCAGCAGCCCCCGACTAGCGGGAGCCACAGATACGCAGTATTTT
TRBV29-1	TRBJ2-1	TRBD1	.	CSGGGADNEQFF	TGCAGCGGAGGGGGCGCGGACAATGAGCAGTTCTTC
TRBV15	TRBJ2-1	TRBD2	.	CATSSRDYHSYNEQFF	TGTGCCACCAGCTCCAGGGACTACCACTCCTACAATGAGCAGTTCTTC
TRBV9	TRBJ1-2	.	.	CASSVSSQGNYGYTF	TGTGCCAGCAGCGTATCGTCACAGGGCAACTATGGCTACACCTTC
TRBV3-1/TRBV3-2	TRBJ2-1	TRBD1	.	CASSRDWTGSSSYNEQFF	TGTGCCAGCAGCCGCGATTGGACAGGGTCGAGCTCCTACAATGAGCAGTTCTTC
TRBV7-7	TRBJ2-5	TRBD2	.	CASSSSGITQETQYF	TGTGCTAGCAGCTCTAGCGGGATCACTCAAGAGACCCAGTACTTC
TRBV27	TRBJ2-1	TRBD2	.	CASRGTSGGNEQFF	TGTGCCAGCAGGGGGACTAGCGGGGGGAATGAGCAGTTCTTC
TRBV10-1	TRBJ1-6	.	.	CASSDGAGGDNSPLHF	TGCGCCAGCAGTGATGGGGCGGGAGGTGATAATTCACCCCTCCACTTT
TRBV6-5	TRBJ1-2	.	.	CASSYSAAYGYTF	TGTGCCAGCAGTTACTCGGCGGCATATGGCTACACCTTC